This entry concerns a single TCR beta chain. The antigen is unknown. The data were obtained in a study of cytomegalovirus exposure and HLA in healthy donors. Study findings and constraints: HLA alleles were associated with 15,000 to 20,000 TCR beta sequences in a later analysis at 0.05 false discovery rate. Only CMV serostatus was available as immune exposure information.

Germline lookup yields CDR1 MNHEY and CDR2 SMNVEV (reference sequence). The V gene end was trimmed by 2 bases and the J gene end by 3 bases; junction bases not matched to a gene: 5. This CDR3 spans 16 amino acids. The PCR had 60 Vbeta and 13 Jbeta primers. The protocol was immunoSEQ multiplex PCR, while the TCRdb copy is restricted to in-frame clones and leaves out a portion. The sample records some 200,000 clones, about four fifths being singletons. The sample taken for sequencing was PBMCs. This chain links TRBV27 with TRBJ2-2; TRBD2 agrees at 8 bases. This TCR was sampled from a woman in her forties or fifties in good health and CMV-seropositive. The CDR3 is CASSLLGGGHTGELFF. The CDR3 nucleotides are TGTGCCAGCAGTTTACTTGGCGGGGGGCACACCGGGGAGCTGTTTTTT.